This T cell receptor beta chain was identified in a study of regulatory T cells in long-lasting Graves disease. CDR3 length equals 13 residues. From germline, CDR1 is GTSNPN and CDR2 SVGIG (reference sequence). Trimming cost V 0 bases and J 4 bases, with 6 bases left between them. Arm-PCR of CDR3 regions and iRepertoire HTBI primers were the basis on which TCR beta libraries were built. TCRdb processed the multiplex PCR reads anew with MiXCR; each CDR3 protein has one entry. This repertoire shows 650,000 to 850,000 distinct CDR3 sequences, about 30% found once; its top ten account for about two fifths. Regarding time point: persistent/refractory GD, antithyroid drugs over 5 years with positive TRAb. From RNA extracted from PBMCs, the TCR library was made.

This sequence joins TRBV30 and TRBJ2-2; D may correspond to TRBD1 or TRBD2 (5 bases each). This clonotype was obtained from a female donor with Graves disease. The source was peripheral blood mononuclear cells (PBMCs), collected when the disease was refractory, from a patient treated with antithyroid drugs. The CDR3 DNA follows: TGTGCCTGGAGTGTGAGGGGCACCGGGGAGCTGTTTTTT. As protein: CAWSVRGTGELFF.